Shown below are 28 T cell receptor beta chains from a single sample sequenced in a study of memory CD8 T cells in hepatitis C reinfection. Assay used: immunoSEQ multiplex PCR; TCRdb lists only in-frame clones, some missing. Here the sample spans over 45,000 clones, roughly 90% being singletons. Time point: pre-reinfection, 55 to 20 weeks before reinfection detection. TCR sequencing was done directly ex vivo on sorted cells, without expansion in vitro. Sequenced: naive CD8+ T cells sorted from blood. The receptors come from a young man with hepatitis C virus infection.

The chain carries TRBV6-6 and TRBJ1-2; no firm D call. The germline gives CDR1 MNHNY, CDR2 SVGAGI (reference sequence). Deletions cut 4 bases from V and 1 base from J, with 7 bases between. The CDR3 has 13 amino acids. The CDR3 nucleotides are TGTGCCAGCAGTTTGTCAGTTAACTATGGCTACACCTTC. Amino acids: CASSLSVNYGYTF.

This clone was seen a single time. The chain links TRBV5-1 to TRBJ2-1; 10 bases match TRBD2. The V gene's germline CDR1 is SGHRS and CDR2 YFSETQ. This CDR3 comprises 17 residues. V lost 0 bases, J lost 1 base, and 4 bases stayed unmatched. The CDR3: CASSLVLAGVSYNEQFF. Written as DNA, the CDR3 is TGCGCCAGCAGCTTGGTGCTAGCGGGAGTTTCCTACAATGAGCAGTTCTTC.

This chain links TRBV5-1 with TRBJ2-1, with a weak D call TRBD2 (6 bases). Trimming removed 3 bases from V and 10 bases from J, with 17 bases in between. CDR1 SGHRS and CDR2 YFSETQ come from the germline V gene. The CDR3 extends over 14 amino acids. CDR3 protein: CASSSVGGSDEQFF. In nucleotides, the CDR3 is TGCGCCAGCAGCTCGGTCGGAGGGTCGGACGAGCAGTTCTTC.

The chain couples TRBV25-1 to TRBJ2-6; 12 bases are shared with TRBD1. The V and J ends lost 4 bases and 4 bases, in that order; junction bases with no gene match: 8. The CDR3 has 18 amino acids. CDR1 and CDR2 from the germline V gene are MGHDK and SYGVNS. The CDR3 reads CASSAVPGQGAGANVLTF. CDR3 DNA: TGTGCCAGCAGTGCGGTTCCGGGACAGGGGGCCGGGGCCAACGTCCTGACTTTC.

The chain links TRBV2 to TRBJ1-2; D remains ambiguous. V lost 7 bases and J 6 bases, leaving 15 bases between the germline ends. This CDR3 is built from 13 residues. Germline lookup yields CDR1 SNHLY and CDR2 FYNNEI. The CDR3 DNA reads TGTGCCAGCACCATTCAGGCCCTGGATGGCTACACCTTC. Protein product: CASTIQALDGYTF.

This sequence joins TRBV7-2 and TRBJ1-2; the match to TRBD1 covers 7 bases. This CDR3 is 12 amino acids long. Germline CDR1 is SGHTA and CDR2 is FQGNSA. The junction had 1 base not matched to a gene; V was cut back by 5 bases and J by 4 bases. Here the CDR3 reads CASSGTAYGYTF. The DNA of the CDR3 is TGTGCCAGCAGCGGGACAGCCTATGGCTACACCTTC.

CDR3 protein: CASSESASGNSYEQYF. The CDR3 DNA is TGTGCCAGCAGTGAATCGGCTAGCGGGAACTCCTACGAGCAGTACTTC. The chain joins TRBV25-1 to TRBJ2-7, with 9 nucleotides matching TRBD2. CDR3 length: 16 amino acids. The ends lost 1 base at V and 0 bases at J; junction bases unmatched: 4. The germline CDR1 and CDR2 sequences are MGHDK and SYGVNS.

The gene calls are TRBV5-6 and TRBJ2-5; the match to TRBD1 covers 10 bases. V was pared by 4 bases and J by 2 bases, with 11 bases of the junction left unmatched. There are 17 residues in the CDR3. Germline V lookup: CDR1 SGHDT, CDR2 YYEEEE. Written as DNA, the CDR3 is TGTGCCAGCAGCCTCCGAGGACAGGGGGTACTACAAGAGACCCAGTACTTC. This sequence encodes CASSLRGQGVLQETQYF.

The chain links TRBV11-2 to TRBJ1-1; D unresolved. Germline loops: CDR1 SGHAT, CDR2 FQNNGV. The V and J ends lost 2 bases and 1 base respectively, with 8 bases between them. The CDR3 loop spans 14 amino acids. This CDR3 reads CASSLSSGNTEAFF. CDR3 DNA sequence: TGTGCCAGCAGCTTATCTTCCGGGAACACTGAAGCTTTCTTT.

V usage is TRBV9 and J usage is TRBJ2-3; 7 bases agree with TRBD1. The V segment lost 0 bases and the J segment 4 bases; nucleotides outside the gene matches: 8. Germline CDR1 is SGDLS and CDR2 is YYNGEE. The CDR3 runs 16 residues. The CDR3 DNA is TGTGCCAGCAGCGTAGTAGAGACAGGGTTATCAGATACGCAGTATTTT. Its translation is CASSVVETGLSDTQYF.

This chain uses TRBV13 with TRBJ2-2; D is possibly TRBD2 (6 bases). The CDR3 spans 15 residues. Trimming stripped 5 bases from V and 1 base from J, with 11 bases between. CDR1 and CDR2 (germline): PRHDT, FYEKMQ (reference sequence). CDR3 bases: TGTGCCAGCAGCCCGAGTAGCGGGAACACCGGGGAGCTGTTTTTT. Translation: CASSPSSGNTGELFF.

J is TRBJ1-1 and V is TRBV29-1, with a possible D match to TRBD1 (6 bases). The CDR3 contains 14 residues. V lost 0 bases and J 5 bases, leaving 13 bases between the germline ends. CDR1 and CDR2 (germline): SQVTM, ANQGSEA. CDR3 sequence reads: CSVEDNREGTEAFF. The CDR3 region has the DNA TGCAGCGTTGAAGATAACAGGGAGGGAACTGAAGCTTTCTTT.

The V and J genes are TRBV4-1 and TRBJ2-7; TRBD2 matches at 9 bases. J gave up 1 base and V 0 bases, and 7 bases lay outside the gene matches. CDR1 MGHRA and CDR2 YSYEKL come from the germline V gene. The CDR3 is 17 residues long. In nucleotides, the CDR3 is TGCGCCAGCAGCCAAGAGGGGGGGCTAGCGGGGTCCTACGAGCAGTACTTC. It encodes CASSQEGGLAGSYEQYF.

The V gene is TRBV5-1, the J gene TRBJ2-6, with D uncertain. V lost 1 base, J lost 2 bases, and 10 bases lay in between. Germline V gene sequence: CDR1 SGHRS, CDR2 YFSETQ. This CDR3 spans 16 amino acids. The CDR3 nucleotides are TGCGCCAGCAGCTTGTCGTGGCAGACTGGGGCCAACGTCCTGACTTTC. It codes for CASSLSWQTGANVLTF. The full variable domain, with the rest looked up from reference TRBV5-1 and TRBJ2-6, is KAGVTQTPRYLIKTRGQQVTLSCSPISGHRSVSWYQQTPGQGLQFLFEYFSETQRNKGNFPGRFSGRQFSNSRSEMNVSTLELGDSALYLCASSLSWQTGANVLTFGAGSRLTVL.

This sequence joins TRBV7-2 and TRBJ2-5; TRBD2 agrees at 9 bases. With V trimmed by 5 bases and J by 2 bases, 9 bases remained unmatched. The CDR3 consists of 16 residues. Germline-derived CDR1 and CDR2 are SGHTA and FQGNSA. CDR3 protein: CASSLLTSGTQETQYF. CDR3 in DNA: TGTGCCAGCAGCCTCTTGACTAGCGGCACTCAAGAGACCCAGTACTTC.

V gene TRBV10-3 combines with J gene TRBJ1-6; 8 nucleotides match TRBD1. The V gene end was trimmed by 6 bases and the J gene end by 6 bases; junction bases not matched to a gene: 4. Germline V CDR1 and CDR2: ENHRY, SYGVKD. CDR3 length: 14 amino acids. The DNA of the CDR3 is TGTGCCATCAGCCCCGACAGGGGTAATTCACCCCTCCACTTT. Translated, it gives CAISPDRGNSPLHF.

The chain is built from TRBV7-2 and TRBJ2-5, with TRBD2 matching 7 bases. Unmatched junction bases numbered 13, after V lost 4 bases and J lost 5 bases. CDR3 length equals 16 residues. CDR1 and CDR2 from the germline V gene are SGHTA and FQGNSA. The CDR3 DNA is TGTGCCAGCAGCTCGCTAAGCGGGGCGGCAGGGGAGACCCAGTACTTC. Amino acids: CASSSLSGAAGETQYF.

The chain links TRBV11-2 to TRBJ2-5; D perhaps matches TRBD1 (5 bases). The CDR3 runs 12 residues. The germline V and J ends were trimmed by 4 bases and 3 bases, with 6 bases remaining between them. The germline gives CDR1 SGHAT, CDR2 FQNNGV. CDR3 in amino acids: CASSSGKETQYF. Written as DNA, the CDR3 is TGTGCCAGCAGCTCAGGGAAAGAGACCCAGTACTTC.

The chain has TRBV6-6 and TRBJ1-3, with D hard to call. Germline lookup yields CDR1 MNHNY and CDR2 SVGAGI (reference sequence). There are 15 residues in the CDR3. Trimming removed 10 bases from V and 0 bases from J, with 16 bases in between. The CDR3 coding sequence is TGTGCCACCCACCCCGGCGGCAACTCTGGAAACACCATATATTTT. This codes for CATHPGGNSGNTIYF.

This clone has just one count. V is TRBV19 and J is TRBJ1-2, with 10 bases matching TRBD1. This CDR3 is built from 15 residues. Germline trimming cut 5 bases from V and 8 bases from J; bases unmatched to any gene: 11. Germline V gene lookup returns CDR1 LNHDA and CDR2 SQIVND (reference sequence). CDR3 residues: CASSVTGTGERGYTF. The CDR3 DNA follows: TGTGCCAGTAGTGTCACCGGGACAGGGGAACGGGGCTACACCTTC.

V and J are TRBV5-6 and TRBJ2-3; TRBD2 matches 12 bases. V lost 4 bases to trimming and J lost 3 bases; unmatched junction nucleotides: 3. This CDR3 has 15 residues. Germline loops: CDR1 SGHDT, CDR2 YYEEEE. In nucleotides, the CDR3 is TGTGCCAGCAGCCGACTAGCGGGGGAAACAGATACGCAGTATTTT. Translating gives CASSRLAGETDTQYF.

This chain links TRBV5-1 with TRBJ2-5; D is uncertain. V gave up 4 bases and J gave up 8 bases, with 21 bases separating them. CDR1 and CDR2 from the germline V gene are SGHRS and YFSETQ. There are 15 residues in the CDR3. The chain's CDR3 is CASSLDRAEPETQYF. The CDR3 region has the DNA TGCGCCAGCAGCCTAGATCGAGCCGAACCAGAAACCCAGTACTTC.

The chain combines TRBV6-6 with TRBJ1-2; the D is unclear. From germline, CDR1 is MNHNY and CDR2 SVGAGI (reference sequence). Trimming pared 2 bases from V and 4 bases from J, leaving 8 bases between. This CDR3 is 13 amino acids long. For the CDR3, the DNA is TGTGCCAGCAGTTACATCGCGGGCTATGGCTACACCTTC. It is translated as CASSYIAGYGYTF.

The rearrangement uses TRBV6-5 and TRBJ1-1, with 9 bases lining up with TRBD1. The CDR3 is 13 amino acids. The junction had 2 bases not matched to a gene; V was cut back by 2 bases and J by 7 bases. Germline V gene lookup returns CDR1 MNHEY and CDR2 SVGAGI. This CDR3 reads CASSYTTGGEAFF. CDR3 coding DNA: TGTGCCAGCAGTTACACGACAGGGGGTGAAGCTTTCTTT.

The chain couples TRBV29-1 to TRBJ1-5; the match to TRBD1 covers 7 bases. CDR1 and CDR2 from the germline V gene are SQVTM and ANQGSEA. The CDR3 loop spans 12 amino acids. The CDR3 nucleotides are TGCTTGAGACAGGGTATCAATCAGCCCCAGCATTTT. Protein sequence: CLRQGINQPQHF. The full variable domain, rest sourced from reference TRBV29-1 and TRBJ1-5, is SAVISQKPSRDICQRGTSLTIQCQVDSQVTMMFWYRQQPGQSLTLIATANQGSEATYESGFVIDKFPISRPNLTFSTLTVSNMSPEDSSIYLCLRQGINQPQHFGDGTRLSIL.

V is TRBV29-1 and J is TRBJ1-1; D unresolved. In germline, CDR1 is SQVTM, CDR2 ANQGSEA. Deletions cut 2 bases from V and 2 bases from J, with 9 bases between. The CDR3 covers 13 residues. The CDR3 is CSVEHRTNTEAFF. As DNA, the CDR3 is TGCAGCGTTGAACACAGAACAAACACTGAAGCTTTCTTT.

This clone was detected only once. This chain links TRBV6-1 with TRBJ2-3, with 9 nucleotides matching TRBD2. Germline V gene data show CDR1 as MNHNS and CDR2 as SASEGT. This CDR3 spans 15 amino acids. V lost 5 bases to trimming and J lost 4 bases; unmatched junction nucleotides: 7. CDR3 bases: TGTGCCAGCAGTTTAGGTAGCGGGAGCCCAGATACGCAGTATTTT. Residues: CASSLGSGSPDTQYF.

This chain's CDR3 is CASSIPLRGYNQPQHF. In DNA, the CDR3 is TGTGCCAGTAGTATTCCCCTCAGGGGGTACAATCAGCCCCAGCATTTT. The chain carries TRBV19 and TRBJ1-5; TRBD1 matches 7 bases. The germline V gene encodes CDR1 LNHDA and CDR2 SQIVND (reference sequence). With 3 bases clipped from V and 3 bases from J, the junction kept 8 bases outside the gene matches. The CDR3 has 16 amino acids.